This T cell receptor beta chain was identified during a study of response to subunit inactivated influenza vaccine. This clonotype was counted a few times. Antigen specificity is unknown. TCRdb re-called the RT-PCR reads with MiXCR, one entry per CDR3 protein. The sample records about 800,000 distinct CDR3 sequences, around 20% being singletons. The study's findings and limits: Only a handful of new T cells, the authors suggested, are recruited with each seasonal influenza vaccination.

The specimen comprised PBMCs from blood, sampled more than 4 days after vaccination. This clonotype was sampled from a man aged 50 or older who received an inactivated influenza vaccine.

The DNA for the CDR3 is TGTGCCACCAGCAGAGACGACAGCAGGGGCGCTGAAGCTTTCTTT. As protein: CATSRDDSRGAEAFF. The genes are TRBV15 and TRBJ1-1, with D tentatively TRBD1 (6 bases). V was cut by 0 bases and J by 6 bases, with 14 bases left in between. Germline V gene sequence: CDR1 LNHNV, CDR2 YYDKDF (reference sequence). The CDR3 length is 15 residues.